Below, 22 T cell receptor beta chains from the same sample are listed, as sequenced in a study of blood T cell repertoires in COVID-19. Assay: immunoSEQ multiplex PCR; the TCRdb copy retains only in-frame clones and omits some. This table has some 140,000 clones, just under 85% appearing once. Sequenced sample: PBMCs or T cells enriched from blood (not recorded which). The source is a man aged 50-60 years who had recovered from COVID-19.

The V call is TRBV30, the J call TRBJ1-6; D remains ambiguous. There are 15 residues in the CDR3. The germline CDR1 and CDR2 sequences are GTSNPN and SVGIG (reference sequence). V dropped 5 bases and J dropped 0 bases, with 11 bases sitting between them. CDR3 amino acids: CAWRVGSSYNSPLHF. The CDR3 bases are TGTGCCTGGCGGGTCGGCAGCTCCTATAATTCACCCCTCCACTTT.

The chain combines TRBV5-8 with TRBJ2-3, with D perhaps TRBD2 (6 bases). With 1 base removed from V and 2 bases from J, the gap between germline ends came to 11 bases. This CDR3 comprises 15 residues. Germline V gives CDR1 SGHTS, CDR2 YDEGEE. As DNA, the CDR3 is TGTGCCAGCAGCTTGAGATGGAGGGCCACAGATACGCAGTATTTT. Protein: CASSLRWRATDTQYF.

This chain uses TRBV5-1 with TRBJ1-2; the match to TRBD1 covers 9 bases. The J segment lost 8 bases and the V segment lost 4 bases, leaving 9 bases of the junction unmatched. CDR3 length equals 14 residues. CDR1 and CDR2 (germline): SGHRS, YFSETQ. The CDR3 sequence is CASSMDRGVSGYTF. The CDR3 DNA sequence: TGCGCCAGCAGCATGGACAGGGGTGTAAGCGGCTACACCTTC.

The chain has TRBV4-1 and TRBJ2-7; 9 bases are a match to TRBD1. Germline loops: CDR1 MGHRA, CDR2 YSYEKL. This CDR3 has 17 residues. J gave up 5 bases and V 0 bases, and 11 bases lay outside the gene matches. The CDR3 spells CASSQEGPGTGIHEQYF. The CDR3 DNA sequence: TGCGCCAGCAGCCAAGAAGGACCCGGGACAGGGATCCACGAGCAGTACTTC.

CDR3 DNA: TGTGCCAGCAGCTTGGGGCAGGGGGCGCGGAATGAGCAGTTCTTC. As protein: CASSLGQGARNEQFF. The rearrangement links TRBV5-6 to TRBJ2-1; 8 positions agree with TRBD1. In germline, CDR1 is SGHDT, CDR2 YYEEEE. This CDR3 has 15 residues. Trimming at V came to 0 bases and at J to 7 bases, leaving 6 bases not matched to a gene.

The V and J genes are TRBV10-3 and TRBJ1-3, with 7 bases lining up with TRBD1. Germline V gives CDR1 ENHRY, CDR2 SYGVKD. V gave up 10 bases and J gave up 4 bases; unmatched junction bases: 7. The CDR3 length is 13 residues. Here the CDR3 reads CASLGTVGNTIYF. CDR3 sequence (DNA): TGTGCCAGCCTCGGGACAGTGGGAAACACCATATATTTT.

This chain joins TRBV9 and TRBJ1-3, with TRBD1 matching 9 bases. This CDR3 has 16 amino acids. V shed 3 bases, J shed 1 base, and the junction held 5 bases outside the gene matches. Germline V lookup: CDR1 SGDLS, CDR2 YYNGEE. The CDR3 region has the DNA TGTGCCAGCAGCGGCAACAGGGGGCAATCTGGAAACACCATATATTTT. This translates into CASSGNRGQSGNTIYF.

This clone was counted only a few times. The chain employs TRBV3-1 (or the pseudogene TRBV3-2) and TRBJ1-1; no reliable D call. The germline V and J ends were trimmed by 0 bases and 10 bases, with 12 bases remaining between them. CDR1 is LGHDT and CDR2 is YNNKEL in the germline V gene (reference sequence). The CDR3 spans 13 residues. The CDR3, as DNA: TGTGCCAGCAGCCAAGAAGTTCTCGGTGGAGCTTTCTTT. Its protein is CASSQEVLGGAFF.

The chain carries TRBV15 and TRBJ2-7; the match to TRBD2 covers 10 bases. V dropped 0 bases and J dropped 3; count of bases not matched to a gene: 8. The CDR3 runs to 17 residues. In germline, CDR1 is LNHNV, CDR2 YYDKDF (reference sequence). CDR3 region: CATSRDRRTSGDYEQYF. CDR3 coding DNA: TGTGCCACCAGCAGAGATCGCCGGACTAGCGGAGACTACGAGCAGTACTTC.

The rearrangement links TRBV7-3 to TRBJ2-2, with D tentatively TRBD1 (6 bases). This CDR3 is 15 amino acids long. Trimming removed 2 bases from V and 2 bases from J, with 9 bases in between. The germline CDR1 and CDR2 sequences are SGHTA and FQGTGA. The CDR3 coding sequence is TGTGCCAGCAGCTTACTGGGGGCCAACACCGGGGAGCTGTTTTTT. Protein: CASSLLGANTGELFF.

About this clone itself: The same CDR3 arises from other DNA sequences in this sample as well. This chain joins TRBV11-2 and TRBJ2-3, with D tentatively TRBD2 (6 bases). Trimming removed 3 bases at V and 2 bases at J, with 9 bases between. This CDR3 comprises 14 residues. Germline V CDR1 and CDR2: SGHAT, FQNNGV. The CDR3: CASSLGGYTDTQYF. Here the CDR3 DNA reads TGTGCCAGCAGCTTGGGGGGATACACAGATACGCAGTATTTT.

The chain uses TRBV7-2 and TRBJ2-3, with TRBD2 as a possible D gene (6 bases). The V and J ends lost 2 bases and 4 bases respectively, with 10 bases between them. The germline gives CDR1 SGHTA, CDR2 FQGNSA. CDR3 length: 14 residues. CDR3 bases: TGTGCCAGCAGCTTATCGCGGGGCGCAGATACGCAGTATTTT. Its translation: CASSLSRGADTQYF.

This sequence joins TRBV12-3 or TRBV12-4 and TRBJ2-1; no clear D. CDR3 length equals 11 residues. V lost 6 bases and J lost 5, with 5 bases in between. CDR3 DNA: TGTGCCAGCAGCTACGACAATGAGCAGTTCTTC. It is translated as CASSYDNEQFF.

The J gene is TRBJ1-6, the V gene TRBV18; 10 nucleotides agree with TRBD1. This CDR3 spans 20 amino acids. Germline CDR1 is KGHSH and CDR2 is LQKENI. V lost 3 bases to trimming and J lost 2 bases; unmatched junction nucleotides: 13. CDR3 DNA sequence: TGTGCCAGCTCACCGATACTCCGGGACAGGGGTCGGACCTATAATTCACCCCTCCACTTT. Translation: CASSPILRDRGRTYNSPLHF.

This chain's CDR3 is CASSWTAAELFF. The DNA for the CDR3 is TGTGCCAGCAGTTGGACAGCCGCGGAGCTGTTTTTT. The rearrangement links TRBV6-2 or TRBV6-3 to TRBJ2-2, with D perhaps TRBD1 (6 bases). V lost 4 bases and J lost 10, with 10 bases in between. The germline gives CDR1 MNHEY, CDR2 SVGEGT. There are 12 residues in the CDR3.

The J gene is TRBJ1-1, the V gene TRBV9, with 10 nucleotides matching TRBD1. The CDR3 is made up of 17 amino acids. Trimming removed 4 bases from V and 1 base from J; junction bases left unmatched: 10. Germline CDR1 and CDR2: SGDLS and YYNGEE. The CDR3 DNA reads TGTGCCAGCAGCCCGACCCGGGACAGGGGTTGGAACACTGAAGCTTTCTTT. Residues: CASSPTRDRGWNTEAFF. The full variable domain, its missing parts supplied by reference TRBV9 and TRBJ1-1, is DSGVTQTPKHLITATGQRVTLRCSPRSGDLSVYWYQQSLDQGLQFLIQYYNGEERAKGNILERFSAQQFPDLHSELNLSSLELGDSALYFCASSPTRDRGWNTEAFFGQGTRLTVV.

This chain links TRBV2 with TRBJ2-1; TRBD2 agrees at 9 bases. CDR3 length: 15 residues. The germline V gene encodes CDR1 SNHLY and CDR2 FYNNEI. With 8 bases clipped from V and 6 bases from J, the junction kept 11 bases outside the gene matches. CDR3 loop: CASDWGGGATNEQFF. The CDR3 coding sequence is TGTGCCAGCGATTGGGGCGGGGGGGCGACCAATGAGCAGTTCTTC.

The chain links TRBV2 to TRBJ1-5; a weak D match, TRBD1 (6 bases). Trimming left V 10 bases short and J 1 base short, with 11 bases between. Germline assignment: CDR1 SNHLY and CDR2 FYNNEI. The CDR3 loop spans 13 amino acids. The CDR3 loop reads CATQGESNQPQHF. CDR3 DNA: TGTGCCACACAGGGTGAGAGCAATCAGCCCCAGCATTTT.

This rearrangement joins TRBV6-5 to TRBJ1-5, with D hard to call. Germline CDR1 reads MNHEY; CDR2 reads SVGAGI. The CDR3 has 13 residues. V was trimmed by 4 bases and J by 6 bases, leaving 10 bases between them. In DNA, the CDR3 is TGTGCCAGCAGTTCCTCATCTCTTCAGCCCCAGCATTTT. Its protein product is CASSSSSLQPQHF.

The chain employs TRBV4-2 and TRBJ2-2; D is ambiguous. From germline, CDR1 is LGHNA and CDR2 YNFKEQ. Trimming shortened V by 0 bases and J by 1 base, and 9 bases separated the two germline ends. The CDR3 contains 16 residues. The CDR3 sequence: CASSQEALKNTGELFF. In nucleotides, the CDR3 is TGTGCCAGCAGCCAAGAAGCGTTGAAGAACACCGGGGAGCTGTTTTTT.

The chain uses TRBV19 and TRBJ1-2, with D unresolved. Trimming cost V 4 bases and J 4 bases, with 4 bases left between them. Germline loops: CDR1 LNHDA, CDR2 SQIVND (reference sequence). The CDR3 length is 11 residues. CDR3 sequence: CASSTSYGYTF. The CDR3 DNA sequence: TGTGCCAGTAGTACCAGCTATGGCTACACCTTC. The whole variable domain, remainder taken from reference TRBV19 and TRBJ1-2, is DGGITQSPKYLFRKEGQNVTLSCEQNLNHDAMYWYRQDPGQGLRLIYYSQIVNDFQKGDIAEGYSVSREKKESFPLTVTSAQKNPTAFYLCASSTSYGYTFGSGTRLTVV.

This chain links TRBV18 with TRBJ2-5, with 7 bases lining up with TRBD2. The CDR3 runs to 17 residues. V lost 2 bases, J lost 4 bases, and 13 bases stayed unmatched. Germline values: CDR1 KGHSH, CDR2 LQKENI. CDR3 amino acids: CASSPSSRLAVVETQYF. CDR3 DNA: TGTGCCAGCTCACCATCTTCCCGGCTAGCGGTTGTAGAGACCCAGTACTTC.